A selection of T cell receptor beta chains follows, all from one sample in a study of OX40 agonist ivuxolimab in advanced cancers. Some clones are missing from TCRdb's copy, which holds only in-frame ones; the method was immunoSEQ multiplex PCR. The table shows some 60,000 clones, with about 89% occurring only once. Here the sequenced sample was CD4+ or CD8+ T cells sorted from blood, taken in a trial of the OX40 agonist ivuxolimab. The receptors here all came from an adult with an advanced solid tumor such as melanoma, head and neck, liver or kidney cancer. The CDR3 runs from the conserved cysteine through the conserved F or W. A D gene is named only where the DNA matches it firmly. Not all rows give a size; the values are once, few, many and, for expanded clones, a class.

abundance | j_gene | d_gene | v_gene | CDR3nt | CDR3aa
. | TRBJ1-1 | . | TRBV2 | TGTGCCAGCAGTGGGGACCTAACTGAAGCTTTCTTT | CASSGDLTEAFF
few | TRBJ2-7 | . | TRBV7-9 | TGTGCCAGCAGCTTCCCGACGGGCGAGCAGTACTTC | CASSFPTGEQYF
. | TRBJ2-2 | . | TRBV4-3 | TGCGCCAGCAGCCAAGATCTGATGGTCCCCGGGGAGCTGTTTTTT | CASSQDLMVPGELFF
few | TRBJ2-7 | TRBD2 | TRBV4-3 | TGCGCCAGCAGCCAAGTTCTCGGACTAGCCACCTACGAGCAGTACTTC | CASSQVLGLATYEQYF
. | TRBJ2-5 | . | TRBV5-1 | TGCGCCAGCACGTCGGGCCGCGGGGTCCAAGAGACCCAGTACTTC | CASTSGRGVQETQYF
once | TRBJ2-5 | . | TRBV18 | TGTGCCAGCTCACCGTACGGGGAAGAGACCCAGTACTTC | CASSPYGEETQYF
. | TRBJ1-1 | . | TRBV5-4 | TGTGCCAGCAGCCAGTATGTCTTGGGCGCTGAAGCTTTCTTT | CASSQYVLGAEAFF
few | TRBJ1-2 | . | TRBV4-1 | TGCGCCAGCAGCGAATACTGGCTAGCCGGCTACACCTTC | CASSEYWLAGYTF
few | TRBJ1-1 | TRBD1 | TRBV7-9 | TGTGCCAGCAGCATATCCTTGGGGGACAGGGGGATCGGGGTCACTGAAGCTTTCTTT | CASSISLGDRGIGVTEAFF
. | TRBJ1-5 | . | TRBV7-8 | TGTGCCAGCAGCTTAGTGGTCGATCAGCCCCAGCATTTT | CASSLVVDQPQHF
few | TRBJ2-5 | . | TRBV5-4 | TGTGCCTGGAGGGAGACCCAGTACTTC | CAWRETQYF
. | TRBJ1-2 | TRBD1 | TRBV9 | TGTGCCAGCAGCGGGACAGGGTTTGGCTACACCTTC | CASSGTGFGYTF
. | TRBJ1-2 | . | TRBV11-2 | TGTGCCAGCAGCTTTTCTTCGGACCGAACTCTGGGAGGCTACACCTTC | CASSFSSDRTLGGYTF
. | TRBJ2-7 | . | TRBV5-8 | TGTGCCAGCAGCTTGGGCAGGACCTACGAGCAGTACTTC | CASSLGRTYEQYF
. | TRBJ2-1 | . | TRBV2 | TGTGCCAGCAGGCCCAGTAGCTCCTACAATGAGCAGTTCTTC | CASRPSSSYNEQFF
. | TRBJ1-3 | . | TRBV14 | TGTGCCAGCAGCCCGGGGTCGGAAATTATCTCTGGAAACACCATATATTTT | CASSPGSEIISGNTIYF
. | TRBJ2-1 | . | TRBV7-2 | TGTGCCAGCAGCTTAGATTGGGGTTCCTACAATGAGCAGTTCTTC | CASSLDWGSYNEQFF
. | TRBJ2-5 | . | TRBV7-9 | TGTGCCAGCAGCTACCCGAGGGACCGGGAGACCCAGTACTTC | CASSYPRDRETQYF
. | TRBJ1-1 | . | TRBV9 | TGTGCCAGCAGCGTACACAGGGAATCCACTGAAGCTTTCTTT | CASSVHRESTEAFF
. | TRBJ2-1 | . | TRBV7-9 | TGTGCCAGCAGCTTAACTAGCATAGTAGTTGAGCAGTTCTTC | CASSLTSIVVEQFF
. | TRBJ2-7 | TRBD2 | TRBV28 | TGTGCCAGCCCCCCGGGAGGGGTGGTTTATGCCTACGAGCAGTACTTC | CASPPGGVVYAYEQYF
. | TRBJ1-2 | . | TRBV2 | TGTGCCAGCAGTGTTTTGGTTGGCTATGGCTACACCTTC | CASSVLVGYGYTF
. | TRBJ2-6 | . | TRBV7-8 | TGTGCCACCACGTCGTGGATCGTCCTGACTTTC | CATTSWIVLTF
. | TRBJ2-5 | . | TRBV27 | TGTGCCAGCAAGCAGCAGGAGGGCCGAGTGACCCAGTACTTC | CASKQQEGRVTQYF
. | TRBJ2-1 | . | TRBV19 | TGTGCCAGTAGTATGCCTCAGGGGCGTGAGCAGTTCTTC | CASSMPQGREQFF
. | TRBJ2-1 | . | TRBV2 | TGTGCCAGCAACAGCCGTCCCTACAATGAGCAGTTCTTC | CASNSRPYNEQFF
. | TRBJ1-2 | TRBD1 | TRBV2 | TGTGCCAGCAGTGGACAGGGCGACTATGGCTACACCTTC | CASSGQGDYGYTF
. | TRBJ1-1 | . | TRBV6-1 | TGTGCCAGCAGTGACCTCGTATACACTGAAGCTTTCTTT | CASSDLVYTEAFF
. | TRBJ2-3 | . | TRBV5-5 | TGTGCCAGCAGCACTCCCGATCTCCCTACGCAGTATTTT | CASSTPDLPTQYF
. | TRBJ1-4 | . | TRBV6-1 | TGTGCCAGCAGTGAAGCGCGGCTGGGGGAAAAACTGTTTTTT | CASSEARLGEKLFF
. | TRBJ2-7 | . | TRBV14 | TGTGCCAGCAGCCCCCCAGGGATTGCCTCCTACGAGCAGTACTTC | CASSPPGIASYEQYF
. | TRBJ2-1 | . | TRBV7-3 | TGTGCCAGCAGCCCCCAAGGCGGGCTCTACAATGAGCAGTTCTTC | CASSPQGGLYNEQFF
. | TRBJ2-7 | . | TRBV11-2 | TGTGCCAGCAGCAGAACAGGGGAGGGAGAGCAGTACTTC | CASSRTGEGEQYF
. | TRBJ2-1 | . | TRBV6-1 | TGTGCCAGCAGTGTTATTACCTACAATGAGCAGTTCTTC | CASSVITYNEQFF
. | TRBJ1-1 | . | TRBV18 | TGTGCCAGCTCACCACGAGGGGATAGGGTACAGAACACTGAAGCTTTCTTT | CASSPRGDRVQNTEAFF
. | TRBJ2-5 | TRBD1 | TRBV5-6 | TGTGCCAGCACCCTCGGGACAGGTCAAGAGACCCAGTACTTC | CASTLGTGQETQYF
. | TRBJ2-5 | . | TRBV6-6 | TGTGCCAGCGGAAGGGAGACCCAGTACTTC | CASGRETQYF
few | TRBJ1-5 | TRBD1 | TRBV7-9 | TGTGCCAGCAGTTCACAGGGGGCTAGTCAGCCCCAGCATTTT | CASSSQGASQPQHF
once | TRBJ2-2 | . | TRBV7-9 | TGTGCCAGCAGCTTAGCGCAGGCAGGGACCGGGGAGCTGTTTTTT | CASSLAQAGTGELFF
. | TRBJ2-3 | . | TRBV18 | TGTGCCAGCTCACCACCGGGAAGCACAGATACGCAGTATTTT | CASSPPGSTDTQYF
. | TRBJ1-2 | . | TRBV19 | TGTGCCAGTAGACTCCCGGGACCCAGAGGAATCTATGGCTACACCTTC | CASRLPGPRGIYGYTF
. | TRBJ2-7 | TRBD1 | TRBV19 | TGTGCCAGTAGTATCCGATTCCGGGACAGCTACTCCTACGAGCAGTACTTC | CASSIRFRDSYSYEQYF
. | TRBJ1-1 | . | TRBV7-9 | TGTGCCAGCAGCTTAGGTGCAGGAGTGGCTGAAGCTTTCTTT | CASSLGAGVAEAFF
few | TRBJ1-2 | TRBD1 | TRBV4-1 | TGCGCCAGCAGCCACCCGGTCAGGGGGCTGAGCTATGGCTACACCTTC | CASSHPVRGLSYGYTF
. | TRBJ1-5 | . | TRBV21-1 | TGTGCCAGCAGCAAAGGCGAATGCAGGGGGAATCAGCCCCAGCATTTT | CASSKGECRGNQPQHF
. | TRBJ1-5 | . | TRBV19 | TGTGCCAGTAGTACGCCCCTGTACAGGGTCGGTCAGCCCCAGCATTTT | CASSTPLYRVGQPQHF
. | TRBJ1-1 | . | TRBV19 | TGTGCCAGTAGGAGAACAGGGTATAAGACTGAAGCTTTCTTT | CASRRTGYKTEAFF
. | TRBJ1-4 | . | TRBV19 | TGTGCCAGTAGTGGAGAGACTGGGAAACTGTTTTTT | CASSGETGKLFF
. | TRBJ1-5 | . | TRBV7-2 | TGTGCCAGCAGCTTAGATCTTAATCAGCCCCAGCATTTT | CASSLDLNQPQHF
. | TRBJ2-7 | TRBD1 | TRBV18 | TGTGCCAGCTCACCCGGGACAGGGAGCAGCGAGCAGTACTTC | CASSPGTGSSEQYF
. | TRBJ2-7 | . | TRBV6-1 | TGTGCCAGCAGTGCAGCCGGGATCTTATACGAGCAGTACTTC | CASSAAGILYEQYF
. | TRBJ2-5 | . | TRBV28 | TGTGCCAGCAGTAGAGGGACCCAGTACTTC | CASSRGTQYF
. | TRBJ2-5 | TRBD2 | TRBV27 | TGTGCCAGCAGAGTAGCGGGGGCCCAAGAGACCCAGTACTTC | CASRVAGAQETQYF
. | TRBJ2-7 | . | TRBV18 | TGTGCCAGCTCACCACGGATTGGGGAGTTCGAGCAGTACTTC | CASSPRIGEFEQYF
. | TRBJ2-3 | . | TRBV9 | TGTGCCAGCAGCGTAGGCCTAGATACGCAGTATTTT | CASSVGLDTQYF